This TCR beta chain was profiled in a study of blood T cell repertoires in COVID-19. Study-level information: Samples taken during acute and convalescent COVID-19 were collected in the United States, Italy and Spain.

Participants were aged roughly 18 to 100 years from approximately 25 US areas. Assay used: immunoSEQ multiplex PCR; TCRdb lists only in-frame clones, some missing. The data contain about 410,000 clones, roughly 88% of them singletons. V was clipped by 3 bases and J by 6 bases; unmatched bases: 4. The germline V gene has CDR1 SGHRS and CDR2 YFSETQ. There are 15 residues in the CDR3. V and J are TRBV5-1 and TRBJ2-3; 13 nucleotides match TRBD2. The sample taken for sequencing was PBMCs or T cells enriched from blood (not recorded which). The sequence derives from a man in his late teens or twenties who had recovered from COVID-19. The CDR3: CASSYGLAGVDTQYF. CDR3 nucleotide sequence: TGCGCCAGCAGCTACGGACTAGCGGGAGTGGATACGCAGTATTTT.